This T cell receptor beta chain was sequenced in a study of vaccination effects on CD4 cells after COVID-19. Viral peptide pools were used in the ViraFEST assay to expand antigen-specific CD4+ T cells, and sequencing came afterward. When roughly eleven days of culture had elapsed, CD4+ T cells were isolated. The person had PCR-confirmed SARS-CoV-2 infection between March and December 2020. The repertoire was sequenced with immunoSEQ multiplex PCR; TCRdb's copy has only in-frame clones and lacks some. The data show approximately 38,000 clones, about two thirds seen once. This clone has a single count. What it binds is not known. CDR3 length: 16 residues.

Sequenced material: CD4+ T cells from PBMCs cultured with a peptide pool, taken before COVID-19 vaccination. This TCR derives from a human donor who had a prior SARS-CoV-2 infection. The chain is built from TRBV21-1 and TRBJ1-2. TRBV21-1 is marked as a pseudogene. Here the CDR3 reads CASSKAQGGRGYGYTF. The CDR3, as DNA: TGTGCCAGCAGCAAAGCACAGGGAGGGCGGGGGTATGGCTACACCTTC.